This T cell receptor (beta chain) was sequenced during a study of shared clonotypes between healthy human individuals. Study overall: Every donor yielded three CD4 naive, three CD4 memory, two CD8 naive and one CD8 memory plate.

When replicate PCRs were run on sorted subsets, they used 200 ng DNA, some 30,000 T cell genomes. In the authors' workflow: ImmunoSEQ output lacked quality scores and full-length reads, limiting matched filtering. The repertoire was sequenced with immunoSEQ multiplex PCR; TCRdb's copy has only in-frame clones and lacks some. That table is the source of V, J and clone size, and D and trimming were worked out from the DNA. The data contain 1.6 million or so clones, 95% to 97% of them singletons. The receptor was derived from a man aged 25 to 45 in good health. The specimen was naive CD4+ T cells sorted from blood. As for subset: CD45RA+ positively selected.

The CDR3 reads CASSPRDGSLVYF. DNA for the CDR3: TGTGCCAGCAGCCCGCGGGACGGCTCCCTTGTGTACTTC. The chain is built from TRBV7-2 and TRBJ2-7, with D maybe TRBD2 (6 bases). V was shortened by 5 bases and J by 12 bases, with 20 bases between the two germline ends. CDR1 SGHTA and CDR2 FQGNSA come from the germline V gene. The CDR3 is made up of 13 amino acids.